This T cell receptor beta chain appears in the sequencing data of a study of OX40 agonist ivuxolimab in advanced cancers. Findings and caveats of the study: Clonal expansion was seen in CD4+ and CD8+ blood T cells by week 6 at 0.1 to 3.0 mg/kg. Partial responders at 0.1-3.0 mg/kg showed near-lowest clonal expansion.

Germline loops: CDR1 SGHTA, CDR2 FQGNSA. With V trimmed by 6 bases and J by 8 bases, 8 bases remained unmatched. This CDR3 is 14 amino acids long. With respect to this clone: The antigen remains undetermined.

Assay: immunoSEQ multiplex PCR; the TCRdb copy retains only in-frame clones and omits some. In the table there are some 85,000 clones, roughly 90% of which are singletons. This rearrangement joins TRBV7-2 to TRBJ2-1; 9 bases fit TRBD2. The sequence was obtained from an adult with an advanced solid tumor such as melanoma, head and neck, liver or kidney cancer. The specimen was CD4+ or CD8+ T cells sorted from blood, collected in a trial of the OX40 agonist ivuxolimab. CDR3 DNA: TGTGCCAGCAGAGCGGGACTAGCTAATCATGAGCAGTTCTTC. Its translation: CASRAGLANHEQFF. Together with reference TRBV7-2 and TRBJ2-1, the CDR3 gives the full variable domain: GAGVSQSPSNKVTEKGKDVELRCDPISGHTALYWYRQSLGQGLEFLIYFQGNSAPDKSGLPSDRFSAERTGGSVSTLTIQRTQQEDSAVYLCASRAGLANHEQFFGPGTRLTVL.